This T cell receptor (beta chain) is from a study of cytomegalovirus exposure and HLA in healthy donors. About the research overall: A subsequent analysis reported that the approximately 120 validation repertoires were produced on the same platform that had also been used for the 666 first-cohort repertoires. Study-wide findings and caveats: Most TCR sequences were seen very rarely across donors, but some public TCRs occurred in many. The listing of 150 or so TCR beta chains classed them as cytomegalovirus-associated.

Turning to this clone: Its antigen is still unknown.

Germline CDR1 and CDR2: SGHTA and FQGTGA. Trimming stripped 0 bases from V and 4 bases from J, with 20 bases between. This CDR3 spans 18 amino acids. The method was immunoSEQ multiplex PCR; TCRdb's version includes in-frame clones alone and lacks a portion of them. Among over 85,000 clones listed, approximately 88% were seen once. This chain uses TRBV7-3 with TRBJ2-3, with D possibly matching TRBD2 (6 bases). The receptor comes from a woman aged 30 to 39 in good health and CMV-seropositive. The specimen sequenced was PBMCs. This CDR3 is CASSLTPPTGTGSDTQYF. The CDR3 nucleotides are TGTGCCAGCAGCTTAACTCCTCCTACCGGGACTGGATCAGATACGCAGTATTTT.